This T cell receptor beta chain was identified during a study of cytomegalovirus exposure and HLA in healthy donors. Primers included in the PCR were 60 Vbeta and 13 Jbeta primers. TCRdb's table, derived via immunoSEQ multiplex PCR, lists solely in-frame clones and lacks some. The sample holds 200,000 to 250,000 clones, 70% to 80% seen once. The donors (healthy individuals) were bone marrow donors. The germline gives CDR1 SNHLY, CDR2 FYNNEI. The CDR3 loop spans 16 amino acids. The V and J ends lost 6 bases and 6 bases, in that order; junction bases with no gene match: 10. This chain uses TRBV2 with TRBJ2-2, with 10 bases aligning to TRBD2. Sequenced: PBMCs. The sequence was collected from a woman in her twenties or thirties in good health and CMV-seronegative. The CDR3 bases are TGTGCCAGCAGGTCCGCAACTAGCGGGACAGCCGGGGAGCTGTTTTTT. It codes for CASRSATSGTAGELFF.